This T cell receptor beta chain was sequenced in a study of glioma-infiltrating T cells after dendritic cell vaccination. TCRB CDR3 was amplified from 2 ug genomic DNA or less. Method: immunoSEQ multiplex PCR; TCRdb's copy keeps in-frame clones and lacks some. This table has approximately 93,000 clones, less than 85% appearing once. V was pared by 4 bases and J by 5 bases, with 5 bases of the junction left unmatched. The germline CDR1 and CDR2 sequences are ENHRY and SYGVKD. The CDR3 totals 13 residues. By share of the sample, this clone is medium-sized. Time point described: after dendritic cell vaccination, including at tumor progression/relapse. Selection required adequate fresh-frozen tumor tissue plus more than two years' survival data. Before vaccination, two weeks after the third vaccination, and at progression, PBMC were collected.

Specimen: blood, collected after dendritic cell vaccination. The chain couples TRBV10-3 to TRBJ2-7; 7 nucleotides line up with TRBD1. The origin of this receptor is a human donor with glioblastoma. DNA of the CDR3: TGTGCCATCAGTGGACAGGGTCCCCACGAGCAGTACTTC. This sequence encodes CAISGQGPHEQYF.